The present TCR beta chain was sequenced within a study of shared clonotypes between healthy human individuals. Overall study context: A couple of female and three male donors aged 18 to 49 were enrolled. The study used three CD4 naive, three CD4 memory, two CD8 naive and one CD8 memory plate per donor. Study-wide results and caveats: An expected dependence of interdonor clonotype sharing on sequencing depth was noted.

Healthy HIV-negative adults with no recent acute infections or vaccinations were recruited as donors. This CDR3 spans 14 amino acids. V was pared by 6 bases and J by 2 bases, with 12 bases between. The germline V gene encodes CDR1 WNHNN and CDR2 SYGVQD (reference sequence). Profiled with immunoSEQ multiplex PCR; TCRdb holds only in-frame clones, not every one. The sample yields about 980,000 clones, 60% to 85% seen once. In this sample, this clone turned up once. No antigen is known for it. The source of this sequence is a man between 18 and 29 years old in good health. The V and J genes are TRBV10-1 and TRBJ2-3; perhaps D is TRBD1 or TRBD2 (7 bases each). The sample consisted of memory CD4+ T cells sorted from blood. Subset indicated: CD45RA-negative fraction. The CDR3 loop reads CASSRGGITDTQYF. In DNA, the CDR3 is TGCGCCAGCAGCAGGGGGGGGATCACAGATACGCAGTATTTT.